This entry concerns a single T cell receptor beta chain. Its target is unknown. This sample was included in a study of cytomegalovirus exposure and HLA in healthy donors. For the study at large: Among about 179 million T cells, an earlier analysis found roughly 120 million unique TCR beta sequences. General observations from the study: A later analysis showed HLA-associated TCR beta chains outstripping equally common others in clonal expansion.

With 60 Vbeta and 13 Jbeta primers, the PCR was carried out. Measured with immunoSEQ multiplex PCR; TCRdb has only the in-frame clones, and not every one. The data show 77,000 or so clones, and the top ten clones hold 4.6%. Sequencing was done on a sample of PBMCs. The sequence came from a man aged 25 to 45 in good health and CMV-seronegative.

CDR3 DNA sequence: TGTGCCAGCAGCGTCGAAGCGGGGGGCGACGAGCAGTACTTC. Its translation is CASSVEAGGDEQYF. The V and J genes are TRBV9 and TRBJ2-7, with 9 bases matching TRBD2. With 2 bases clipped from V and 5 bases from J, the junction kept 5 bases outside the gene matches. This CDR3 has 14 amino acids. The germline V gene encodes CDR1 SGDLS and CDR2 YYNGEE.